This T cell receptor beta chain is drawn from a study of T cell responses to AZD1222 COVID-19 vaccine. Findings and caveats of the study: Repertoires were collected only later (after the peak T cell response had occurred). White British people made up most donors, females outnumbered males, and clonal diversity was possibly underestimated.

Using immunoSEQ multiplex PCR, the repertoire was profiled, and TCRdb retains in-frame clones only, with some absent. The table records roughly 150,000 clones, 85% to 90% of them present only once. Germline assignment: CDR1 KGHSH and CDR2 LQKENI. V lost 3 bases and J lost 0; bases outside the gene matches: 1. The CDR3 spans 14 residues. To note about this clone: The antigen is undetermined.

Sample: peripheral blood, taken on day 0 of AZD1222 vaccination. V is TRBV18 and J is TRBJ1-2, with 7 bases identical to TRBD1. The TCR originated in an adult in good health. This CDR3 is CASSPGQANYGYTF. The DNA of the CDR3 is TGTGCCAGCTCACCCGGACAGGCTAACTATGGCTACACCTTC.